This entry concerns a single T cell receptor (beta chain). Its antigen target is currently unknown. One base away there is no much larger clone; base qualities are not given. These data come from a study of cytomegalovirus exposure and HLA in healthy donors (dated by TCRdb to the late 2010s). In the study overall: According to a later analysis, one platform produced both the 100 to 150 validation repertoires and the roughly 640 repertoires of the first cohort. The aim of the study was to test whether cataloging public T cell receptors could identify signatures of past pathogen exposure. In addition to the first cohort of 650 to 800 subjects, a separate validation cohort of about 120 different subjects was used. To predict cytomegalovirus infection status, the study brought together high-throughput TCR immunosequencing, statistical association of individual TCRs with disease status, and machine learning. The full study reports these points: In vitro tests confirmed that a few of the cytomegalovirus-associated TCR beta chains recognize cytomegalovirus antigens. The authors suggested that the approach could potentially be extended to other disease states and immunological phenotypes. Most TCR sequences were seen in very few donors, while some public TCRs were found in many individuals. All 120 or so repertoires were used to score co-occurrence in the validation cohort in a later analysis, because that analysis had no HLA typing for the cohort. The study gave a list of some 150 TCR beta chains associated with cytomegalovirus. In both the original and validation cohorts, the classifier was reported to diagnose cytomegalovirus status with high specificity and sensitivity. Of the cluster scores, approximately 94% were above 0 in a later analysis, which found that TCRs clustered in the first cohort also tended to co-occur in the 120 validation repertoires.

V is pared back by 6 bases and J by 7 bases, with 15 bases lying between the germline termini. Including cysteine and phenylalanine, the CDR3 has 13 amino acids. CDR3 DNA is the only sequence kept; it has 39 bases, read in frame from the first base. CDR1 MNHNS and CDR2 SASEGT were looked up in the germline V gene. The donors were included in the validation cohort of 90 to 150 subjects, a group kept apart from the 666-subject first cohort. The library was built by means of the immunoSEQ multiplex PCR assay. The authors' pipeline ran thus. A statistical classification framework was built for diagnosing cytomegalovirus status from the catalog of TCR beta chain sequences. Sourced from immuneACCESS, this table was stored by TCRdb with only in-frame sequences that have V and J called. A share of the clones is absent; for the studies checked, an unresolved V gene accounts for under half, and the remainder has no known explanation. V, J and clone size reflect that table, while D and trimming were determined from the DNA. Within this sample are fewer than 120,000 clones, with around 90% of them counted one time only. The ten largest clones take up under 2% of the sample.

The sequence was collected from a young woman in good health and CMV-seronegative. Material: PBMCs. The sequence links TRBV6-1 to TRBJ1-2; the D gene is possibly TRBD1, with 6 bases matching. CDR3 region: CASRHRVGGGYTF. The DNA sequence reads TGTGCCAGCAGACACAGGGTAGGCGGTGGCTACACCTTC.